This T cell receptor (beta chain) comes out of a study of human T cells and chemical hapten exposure. Germline CDR1 ENHRY, CDR2 SYGVKD. CDR3 length equals 14 residues. V was clipped by 6 bases and J by 5 bases; unmatched bases: 8. This sample's time point: patch test 3, about 24 weeks after DPC sensitization. Stated treatment: therapeutic diphenylcyclopropenone sensitization with weekly scalp DPC. Patch tests were applied only after blood draws. Many counts were recorded for this clonotype. TCRdb re-derived calls from the RACE reads in MiXCR, one entry per CDR3 protein. The table shows tens of thousands of distinct CDR3 sequences, with approximately 10% occurring only once.

This sequence was found in a woman aged 45-60 years with alopecia areata. Some clones in this sample may be carry-over from other donors' samples. The chain employs TRBV10-3 and TRBJ2-7; TRBD1 aligns across 9 bases. The sequences come from whole blood, collected in connection with sensitization to the hapten diphenylcyclopropenone (DPC). The CDR3 coding sequence is TGTGCCATCAGCGCCGGGACAGGGACGCACGAGCAGTACTTC. Residues: CAISAGTGTHEQYF.